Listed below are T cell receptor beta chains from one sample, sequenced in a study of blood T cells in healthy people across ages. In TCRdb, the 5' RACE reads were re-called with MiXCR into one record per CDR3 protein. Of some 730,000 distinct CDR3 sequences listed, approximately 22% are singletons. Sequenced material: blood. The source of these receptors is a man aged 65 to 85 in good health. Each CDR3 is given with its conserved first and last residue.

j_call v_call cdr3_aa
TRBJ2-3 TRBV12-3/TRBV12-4 CASSRLLAGDGTDTQYF
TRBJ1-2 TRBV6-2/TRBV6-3 CASSRTKPDSPYGYTF
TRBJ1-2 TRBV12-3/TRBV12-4 CASNLLQGRGYGYTF
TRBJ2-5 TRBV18 CTSSPNSLYQETQYF
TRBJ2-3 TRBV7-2 CASSLIGRLSTDTQYF
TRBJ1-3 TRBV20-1 CSATTDPGNTIYF
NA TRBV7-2 CASRLKETQYF
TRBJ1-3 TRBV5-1 CASGGATGNTIYF
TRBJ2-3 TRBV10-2 CASSEDRNTQYF
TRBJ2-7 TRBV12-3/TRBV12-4 CASSLGTSGGRGQYF
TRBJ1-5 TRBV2 CASSVQGGDQLQHF
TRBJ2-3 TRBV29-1 CSVGTSGSTDTQYF
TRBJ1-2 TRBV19 CAGSKDRRNYGYTF
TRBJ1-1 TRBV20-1 CSAATGAAVGTEAFF
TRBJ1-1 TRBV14 CASSQLRQNTVAFF
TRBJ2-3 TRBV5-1 CASSRTYRGGLNTDTQYF
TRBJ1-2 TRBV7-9 CASRPREDFNYGYTF
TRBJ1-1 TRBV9 CASSAFQGLNTEAFF
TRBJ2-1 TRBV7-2 CASSLNVGVNEQFF
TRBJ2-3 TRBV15 CATSRDIPGSTVADTQYF
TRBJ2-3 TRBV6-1 CASSKGLGLDTQYF
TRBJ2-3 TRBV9 CASSRSGGASTDTQYF
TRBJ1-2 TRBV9 CASSETGPHGYTF
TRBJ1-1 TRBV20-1 CSASSVVDTEAFF
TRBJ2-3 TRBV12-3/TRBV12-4 CASSLVATGPSTDTQYF
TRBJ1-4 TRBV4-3 CASSQARGLGEKLFF
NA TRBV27 CASSPAGGVSYEQYF
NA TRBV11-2 CASSPFGGDEQYF
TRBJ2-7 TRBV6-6 CASSRQGSYEQYF
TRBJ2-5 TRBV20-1 CSARLTTGKETQYF
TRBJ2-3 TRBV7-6 CASSLALGADTQYF
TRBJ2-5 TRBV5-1 CASSPEGQEGKETQYF
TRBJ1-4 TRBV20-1 CSARDPQAAHGKLFF
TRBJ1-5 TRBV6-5 CASSYSASNQPQHF
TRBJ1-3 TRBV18 CASSRDRTRNTIYF
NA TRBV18 CASSPLPDSPGNEQFF
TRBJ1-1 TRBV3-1 CASSQDRTGQGSTEAFF
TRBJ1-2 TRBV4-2 CASSQASVDNGYTF
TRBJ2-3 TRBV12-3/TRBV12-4 CASSHEGYTDTQYF
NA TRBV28 CATDKIYEQYF
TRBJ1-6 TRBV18 CASSPLPENSPLHF
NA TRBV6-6 CASSYQQPYEQYF
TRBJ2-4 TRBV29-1 CSVEVRQGLNIQYF
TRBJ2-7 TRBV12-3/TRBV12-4 CASSLGGGLRYEQYF
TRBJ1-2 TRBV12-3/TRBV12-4 CASSFRGQGYGYTF
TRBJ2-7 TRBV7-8 CASSPGDSYYEQYF
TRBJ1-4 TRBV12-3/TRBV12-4 CASSQSSAERLFF
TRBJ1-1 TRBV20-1 CSARDTANTEAFF
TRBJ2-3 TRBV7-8 CASSTSYLAGGSYTDTQYF
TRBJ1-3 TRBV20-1 CSARGPGNTIYF
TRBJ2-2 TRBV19 CASSLEAGGIHTGELFF
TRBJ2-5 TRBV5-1 CASSPDRGSGTQYF
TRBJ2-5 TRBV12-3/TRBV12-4 CASSLPHMTQYF
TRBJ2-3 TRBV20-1 CSARVAGVSDTQYF
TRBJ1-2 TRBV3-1 CASSQVVGRVDGYTF
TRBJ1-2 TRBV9 CASSAIRSLGSTMVNYGYTF
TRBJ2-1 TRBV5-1 CASSEPDRRSYNEQFF
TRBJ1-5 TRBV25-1 CASSEYVGSAQHF
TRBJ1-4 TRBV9 CASSVATGGAGEKLFF